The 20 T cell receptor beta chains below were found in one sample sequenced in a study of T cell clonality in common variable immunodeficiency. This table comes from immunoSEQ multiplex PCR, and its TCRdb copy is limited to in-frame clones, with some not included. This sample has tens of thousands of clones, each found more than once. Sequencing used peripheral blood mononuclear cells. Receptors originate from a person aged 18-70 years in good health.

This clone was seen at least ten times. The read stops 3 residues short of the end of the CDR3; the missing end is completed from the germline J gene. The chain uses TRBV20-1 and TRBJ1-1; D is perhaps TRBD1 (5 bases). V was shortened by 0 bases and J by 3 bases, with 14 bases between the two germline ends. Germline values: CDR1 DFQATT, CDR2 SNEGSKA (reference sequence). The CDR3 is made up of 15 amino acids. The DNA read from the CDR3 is TGCAGTGCTAGAGATAGGCAGGGAGGGGACACTGAA. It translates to CSARDRQGGDTE. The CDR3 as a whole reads CSARDRQGGDTEAFF.

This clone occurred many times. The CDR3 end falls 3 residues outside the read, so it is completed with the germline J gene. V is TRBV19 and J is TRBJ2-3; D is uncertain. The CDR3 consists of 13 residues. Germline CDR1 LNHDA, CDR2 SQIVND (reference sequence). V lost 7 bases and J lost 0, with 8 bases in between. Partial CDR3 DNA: TGTGCCAGTACGCAACGGAGCACAGATACG. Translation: CASTQRSTDT. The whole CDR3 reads CASTQRSTDTQYF.

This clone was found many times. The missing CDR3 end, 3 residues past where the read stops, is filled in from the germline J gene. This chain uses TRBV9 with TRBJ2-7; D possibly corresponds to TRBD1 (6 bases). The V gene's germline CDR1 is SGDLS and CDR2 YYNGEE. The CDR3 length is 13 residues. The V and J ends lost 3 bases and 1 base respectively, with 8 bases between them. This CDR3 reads CASSATGSYEQYF. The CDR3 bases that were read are TGTGCCAGCAGCGCAACAGGGTCCTACGAG.

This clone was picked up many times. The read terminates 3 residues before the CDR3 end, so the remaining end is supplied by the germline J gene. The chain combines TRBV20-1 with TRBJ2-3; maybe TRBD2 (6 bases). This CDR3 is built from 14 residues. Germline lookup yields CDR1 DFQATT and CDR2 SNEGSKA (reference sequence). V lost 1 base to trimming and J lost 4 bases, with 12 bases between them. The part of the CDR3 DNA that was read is TGCAGTGCTAGAGGGCCCGGAGGGGCAGATACG. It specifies CSARGPGGADT. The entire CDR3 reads CSARGPGGADTQYF.

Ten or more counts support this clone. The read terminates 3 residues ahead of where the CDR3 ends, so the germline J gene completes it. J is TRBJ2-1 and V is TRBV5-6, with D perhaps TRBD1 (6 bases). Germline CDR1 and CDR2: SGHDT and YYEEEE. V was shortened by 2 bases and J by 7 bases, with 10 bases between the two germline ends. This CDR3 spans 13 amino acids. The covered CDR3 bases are TGTGCCAGCAGCTTTCAGGGGTTAAATGAG. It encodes CASSFQGLNE. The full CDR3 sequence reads CASSFQGLNEQFF.

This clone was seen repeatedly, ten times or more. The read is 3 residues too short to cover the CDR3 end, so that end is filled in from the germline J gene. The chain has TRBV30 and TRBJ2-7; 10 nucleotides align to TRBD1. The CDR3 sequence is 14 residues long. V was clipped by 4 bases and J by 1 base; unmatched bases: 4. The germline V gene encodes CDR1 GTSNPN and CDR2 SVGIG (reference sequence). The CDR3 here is CAWNRDRGSYEQYF. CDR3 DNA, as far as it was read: TGTGCCTGGAACCGGGACAGGGGATCCTACGAG.

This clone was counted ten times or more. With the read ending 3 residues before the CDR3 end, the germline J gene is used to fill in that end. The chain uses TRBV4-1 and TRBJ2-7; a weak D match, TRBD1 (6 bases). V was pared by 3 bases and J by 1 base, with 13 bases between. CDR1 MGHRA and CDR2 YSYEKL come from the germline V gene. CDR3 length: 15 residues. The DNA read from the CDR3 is TGCGCCAGCAGCCAGCTAATCGGACAGTCCTACGAG. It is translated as CASSQLIGQSYE. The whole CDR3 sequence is CASSQLIGQSYEQYF.

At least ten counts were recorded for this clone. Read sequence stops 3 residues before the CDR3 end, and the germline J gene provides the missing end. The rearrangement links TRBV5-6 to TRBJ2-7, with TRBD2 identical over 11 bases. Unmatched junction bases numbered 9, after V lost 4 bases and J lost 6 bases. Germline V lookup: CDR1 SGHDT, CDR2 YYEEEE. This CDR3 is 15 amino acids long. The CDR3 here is CASSPVAGGSVEQYF. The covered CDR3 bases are TGTGCCAGCAGCCCAGTAGCGGGAGGGTCTGTCGAG.

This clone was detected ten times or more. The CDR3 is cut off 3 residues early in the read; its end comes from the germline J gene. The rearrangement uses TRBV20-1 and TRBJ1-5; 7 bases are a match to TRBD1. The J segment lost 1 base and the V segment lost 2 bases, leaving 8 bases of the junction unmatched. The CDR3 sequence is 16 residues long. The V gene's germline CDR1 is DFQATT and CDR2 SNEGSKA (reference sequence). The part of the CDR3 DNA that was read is TGCAGTGCTAGAATGACAGGGCGAAGGAGCAATCAGCCC. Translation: CSARMTGRRSNQP. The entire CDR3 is CSARMTGRRSNQPQHF.

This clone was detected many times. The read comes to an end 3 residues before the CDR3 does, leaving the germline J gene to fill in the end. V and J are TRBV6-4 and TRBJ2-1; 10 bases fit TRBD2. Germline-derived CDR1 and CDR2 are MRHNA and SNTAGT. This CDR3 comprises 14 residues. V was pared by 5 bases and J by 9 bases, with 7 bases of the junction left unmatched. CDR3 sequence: CASSSGRAVGEQFF. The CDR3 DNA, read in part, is TGTGCCAGCAGTAGCGGGAGGGCCGTAGGTGAG.

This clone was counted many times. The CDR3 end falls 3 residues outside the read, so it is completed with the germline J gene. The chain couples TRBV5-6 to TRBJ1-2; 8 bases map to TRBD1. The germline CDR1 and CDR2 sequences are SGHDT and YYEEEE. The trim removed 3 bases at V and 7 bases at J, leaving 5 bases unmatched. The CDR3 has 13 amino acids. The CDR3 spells CASSSDRVGGYTF. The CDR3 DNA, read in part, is TGTGCCAGCAGCTCGGACAGGGTCGGTGGC.

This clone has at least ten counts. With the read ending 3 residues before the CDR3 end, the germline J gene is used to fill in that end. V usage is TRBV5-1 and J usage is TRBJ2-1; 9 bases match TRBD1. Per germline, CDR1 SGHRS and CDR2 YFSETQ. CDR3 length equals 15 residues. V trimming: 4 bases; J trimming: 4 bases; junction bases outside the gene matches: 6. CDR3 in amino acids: CASSPGQGEYNEQFF. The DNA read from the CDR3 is TGCGCCAGCAGCCCGGGACAGGGAGAATACAATGAG.

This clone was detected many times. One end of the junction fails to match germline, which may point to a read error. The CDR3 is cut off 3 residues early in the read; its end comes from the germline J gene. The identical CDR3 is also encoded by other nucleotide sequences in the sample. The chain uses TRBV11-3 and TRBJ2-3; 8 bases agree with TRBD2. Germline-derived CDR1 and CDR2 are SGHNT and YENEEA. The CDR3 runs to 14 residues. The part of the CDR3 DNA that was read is TGTGCCAGCAGTTTAGGGACTAGTTCCGATACG. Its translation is CASSLGTSSDT. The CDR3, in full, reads CASSLGTSSDTQYF.

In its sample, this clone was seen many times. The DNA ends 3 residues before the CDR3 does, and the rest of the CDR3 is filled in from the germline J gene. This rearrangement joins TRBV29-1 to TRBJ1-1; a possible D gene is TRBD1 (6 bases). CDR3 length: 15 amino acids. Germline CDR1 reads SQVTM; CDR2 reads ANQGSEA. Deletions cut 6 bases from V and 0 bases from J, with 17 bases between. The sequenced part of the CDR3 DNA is TGCAGCGTCCGACAGGAGTTTCTAATGAACACTGAA. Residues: CSVRQEFLMNTE. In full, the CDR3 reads CSVRQEFLMNTEAFF.

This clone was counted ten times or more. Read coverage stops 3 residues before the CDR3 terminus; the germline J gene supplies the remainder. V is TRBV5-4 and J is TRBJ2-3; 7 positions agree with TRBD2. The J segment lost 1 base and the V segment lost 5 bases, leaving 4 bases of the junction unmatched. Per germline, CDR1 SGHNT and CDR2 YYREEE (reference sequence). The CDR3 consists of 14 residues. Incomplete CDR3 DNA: TGTGCCAGCAGACCTAGCGGACGCACAGATACG. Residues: CASRPSGRTDT. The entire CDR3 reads CASRPSGRTDTQYF.

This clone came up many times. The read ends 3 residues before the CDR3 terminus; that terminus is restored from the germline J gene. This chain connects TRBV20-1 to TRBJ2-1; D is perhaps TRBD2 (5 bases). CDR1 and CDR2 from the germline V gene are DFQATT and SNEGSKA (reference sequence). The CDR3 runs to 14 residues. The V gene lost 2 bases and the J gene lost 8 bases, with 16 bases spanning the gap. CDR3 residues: CSARQAVRADEQFF. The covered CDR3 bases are TGCAGTGCTAGACAGGCAGTTAGAGCGGATGAG.

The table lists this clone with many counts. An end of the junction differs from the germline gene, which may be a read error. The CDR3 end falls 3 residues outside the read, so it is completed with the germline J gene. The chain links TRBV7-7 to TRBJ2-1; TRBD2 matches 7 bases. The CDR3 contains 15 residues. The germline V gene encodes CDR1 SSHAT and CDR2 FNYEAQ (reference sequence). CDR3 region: CASSLGGSTHNEQFF. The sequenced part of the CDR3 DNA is TGTGCTAGCAGCTTAGGCGGGAGTACCCACAATGAG.

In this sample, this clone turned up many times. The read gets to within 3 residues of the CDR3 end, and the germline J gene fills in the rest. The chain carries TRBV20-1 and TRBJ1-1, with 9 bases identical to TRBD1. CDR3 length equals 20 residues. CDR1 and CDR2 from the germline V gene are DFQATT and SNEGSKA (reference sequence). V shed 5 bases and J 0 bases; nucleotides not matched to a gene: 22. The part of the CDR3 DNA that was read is TGCAGTGCTCCAGTTTACAGGGGGCGGTGGAACCCTCCCATGAACACTGAA. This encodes CSAPVYRGRWNPPMNTE. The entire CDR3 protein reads CSAPVYRGRWNPPMNTEAFF.

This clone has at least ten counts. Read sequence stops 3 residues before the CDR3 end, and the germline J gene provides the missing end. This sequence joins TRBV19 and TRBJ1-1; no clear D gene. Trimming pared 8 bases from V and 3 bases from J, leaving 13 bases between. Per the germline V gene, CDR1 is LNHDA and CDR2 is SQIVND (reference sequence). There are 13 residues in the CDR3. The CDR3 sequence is CASRAFGDTEAFF. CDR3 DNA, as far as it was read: TGTGCCAGTCGGGCCTTCGGGGACACTGAA.

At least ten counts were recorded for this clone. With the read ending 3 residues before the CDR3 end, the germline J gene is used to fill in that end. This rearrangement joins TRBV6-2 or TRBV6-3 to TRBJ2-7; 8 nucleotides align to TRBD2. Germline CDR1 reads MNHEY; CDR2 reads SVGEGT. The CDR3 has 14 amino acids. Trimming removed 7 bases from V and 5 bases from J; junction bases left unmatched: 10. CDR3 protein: CASKLLAARNEQYF. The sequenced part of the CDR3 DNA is TGTGCCAGCAAGCTACTAGCGGCCAGAAACGAG.